Presented here are 31 T cell receptor beta chains from one specimen sequenced in a study of sequential checkpoint blockade in melanoma. Method: immunoSEQ multiplex PCR; TCRdb's copy keeps in-frame clones and lacks some. The sample lists about 10,000 clones, roughly 72% occurring once. The treatment denotes: randomized to nivolumab then ipilimumab (arm A) or the reverse (arm B). The sequencing used CD8+ T cells sorted from blood (inferred from file names), collected from a patient given nivolumab and ipilimumab in sequence. The source of these receptors is a human donor with melanoma.

The chain combines TRBV6-5 with TRBJ1-2, with 7 bases lining up with TRBD1. Germline CDR1 reads MNHEY; CDR2 reads SVGAGI. The CDR3 is 15 residues long. V shed 10 bases, J shed 0 bases, and the junction held 11 bases outside the gene matches. The CDR3 reads CATWDSGLSNYGYTF. The CDR3 coding sequence is TGTGCCACGTGGGACAGCGGCCTTTCTAACTATGGCTACACCTTC.

The CDR3 region has the DNA TGTGCCAGCAGTGAATTAGAGGGGAGGGGTAGCAATCAGCCCCAGCATTTT. As protein: CASSELEGRGSNQPQHF. The V gene is TRBV6-1, the J gene TRBJ1-5, with a weak D call TRBD1 (5 bases). V was cut by 2 bases and J by 0 bases, with 14 bases left in between. CDR1 and CDR2 from the germline V gene are MNHNS and SASEGT. The length of the CDR3 is 17 residues.

In its sample, this clone was seen a few times. This chain joins TRBV7-9 and TRBJ1-4, with TRBD1 matching over 7 bases. The CDR3 is 14 residues long. V was clipped by 7 bases and J by 0 bases; unmatched bases: 2. Germline V lookup: CDR1 SEHNR, CDR2 FQNEAQ (reference sequence). The CDR3 nucleotides read TGTGCCAGCATAGGGACAGCAACTAATGAAAAACTGTTTTTT. This sequence encodes CASIGTATNEKLFF.

The genes are TRBV29-1 and TRBJ2-3; TRBD1 is a possible D gene (5 bases). V was clipped by 0 bases and J by 4 bases, with 14 bases between them. The CDR3 contains 15 residues. The V gene's germline CDR1 is SQVTM and CDR2 ANQGSEA. CDR3 sequence reads: CSVEDNPKGSDTQYF. The CDR3 DNA sequence: TGCAGCGTTGAAGACAATCCTAAGGGGTCAGATACGCAGTATTTT.

This chain links TRBV27 with TRBJ1-2, with D possibly matching TRBD1 (5 bases). The ends were cut back, 0 bases at V and 5 bases at J, with 10 bases in the middle. Germline CDR1 MNHEY, CDR2 SMNVEV (reference sequence). This CDR3 has 14 amino acids. In DNA, the CDR3 is TGTGCCAGCAGTTTATCCGGGGGTGGATATGGCTACACCTTC. Translation gives CASSLSGGGYGYTF.

This clone was counted a single time. The gene calls are TRBV5-6 and TRBJ1-5, with D unclear. This CDR3 has 16 amino acids. Germline CDR1 is SGHDT and CDR2 is YYEEEE. Trimming stripped 0 bases from V and 4 bases from J, with 14 bases between. The CDR3 DNA sequence: TGTGCCAGCAGCTTGGCCGGAGGAGGGAGGAATCAGCCCCAGCATTTT. Translated, it gives CASSLAGGGRNQPQHF.

The V call is TRBV7-9, the J call TRBJ1-1, with 9 bases that match TRBD1. The CDR3 is 16 amino acids. Losses at the gene ends were 4 bases for V and 5 bases for J; bases not matched to a gene: 11. The germline V gene encodes CDR1 SEHNR and CDR2 FQNEAQ (reference sequence). DNA of the CDR3: TGTGCCAGCAGCTCAAGCCTACAGGGGGCAGGGACTGAAGCTTTCTTT. It codes for CASSSSLQGAGTEAFF.

This sequence joins TRBV6-4 and TRBJ1-4; possible D gene TRBD1, 5 bases. The CDR3 is made up of 14 amino acids. V was cut by 2 bases and J by 6 bases, with 10 bases left in between. Germline-derived CDR1 and CDR2 are MRHNA and SNTAGT. The chain's CDR3 is CASSDTQGDEKLFF. DNA for the CDR3: TGTGCCAGCAGTGACACCCAGGGTGATGAAAAACTGTTTTTT.

The J gene is TRBJ2-1, the V gene TRBV6-5; 12 bases line up with TRBD2. Germline-derived CDR1 and CDR2 are MNHEY and SVGAGI. The CDR3 has 16 residues. With 4 bases clipped from V and 5 bases from J, the junction kept 6 bases outside the gene matches. The CDR3 DNA follows: TGTGCCAGCAGTTTACCCTCTAGCGGGGGGGACAATGAGCAGTTCTTC. As protein: CASSLPSSGGDNEQFF.

Of note for this clone: Given a far larger clone just one base away, this is likely a sequencing read error. The chain uses TRBV5-8 and TRBJ2-6; TRBD1 matches 7 bases. The CDR3 has 15 residues. Unmatched junction bases numbered 11, after V lost 4 bases and J lost 10 bases. Germline CDR1 and CDR2: SGHTS and YDEGEE. CDR3 DNA sequence: TGTGCCAGCAGCCGATGGGGGACAGAGGAGAACGTCCTGACTTTC. It encodes CASSRWGTEENVLTF.

In this sample, this clone turned up once. This chain uses TRBV5-1 with TRBJ2-5; TRBD1 aligns across 7 bases. The J call is uncertain, as TRBJ2-7 better fits the DNA end. This CDR3 is 15 amino acids long. Looked up from germline, CDR1 is SGHRS and CDR2 is YFSETQ. The CDR3 loop reads CASSFLPDRSYEQYF. The DNA of the CDR3 is TGCGCCAGCAGCTTTTTGCCGGACAGGTCCTACGAGCAGTACTTC.

The rearrangement joins TRBV9 to TRBJ2-7; possible D gene TRBD2, 6 bases. The V gene lost 4 bases and the J gene lost 1 base, with 12 bases spanning the gap. CDR3 length: 14 amino acids. Germline V CDR1 and CDR2: SGDLS, YYNGEE. The CDR3 region has the DNA TGTGCCAGCAGCCCCCGGGACTGGTCCTACGAGCAGTACTTC. It translates to CASSPRDWSYEQYF.

This clone was seen a few times. The chain is built from TRBV4-3 and TRBJ2-7, with D perhaps TRBD2 (6 bases). Germline CDR1 reads LGHNA; CDR2 reads YSLEER. The CDR3 is 15 amino acids. Trimming removed 0 bases from V and 3 bases from J, with 12 bases in between. The CDR3 loop reads CASSQDPGVGYEQYF. The CDR3 nucleotides are TGCGCCAGCAGCCAAGATCCGGGGGTCGGCTACGAGCAGTACTTC.

J is TRBJ2-7 and V is TRBV11-2, with D possibly TRBD2 on 6 matching bases. V lost 1 base and J 3 bases, leaving 13 bases between the germline ends. Germline V gene data show CDR1 as SGHAT and CDR2 as FQNNGV. The CDR3 is 15 amino acids. The CDR3 DNA reads as TGTGCCAGCAGCTTAGCCACTAGCTCCGGCTACGAGCAGTACTTC. Translating it yields CASSLATSSGYEQYF. Filled out from reference TRBV11-2 and TRBJ2-7, the complete variable domain reads EAGVAQSPRYKIIEKRQSVAFWCNPISGHATLYWYQQILGQGPKLLIQFQNNGVVDDSQLPKDRFSAERLKGVDSTLKIQPAKLEDSAVYLCASSLATSSGYEQYFGPGTRLTVT.

The rearrangement joins TRBV4-1 to TRBJ1-1; TRBD1 might be the D (6 bases). The CDR3 runs 13 residues. The germline gives CDR1 MGHRA, CDR2 YSYEKL. Trimming pared 4 bases from V and 5 bases from J, leaving 11 bases between. The CDR3 here is CASSLNRETEAFF. CDR3 DNA: TGCGCCAGCAGCCTAAACAGGGAAACTGAAGCTTTCTTT.

In its sample, this clone was seen a few times. V and J are TRBV7-9 and TRBJ2-7; TRBD2 matches 11 bases. This CDR3 has 15 amino acids. The J segment lost 3 bases and the V segment lost 4 bases, leaving 5 bases of the junction unmatched. CDR1 SEHNR and CDR2 FQNEAQ come from the germline V gene (reference sequence). The CDR3 region has the DNA TGTGCCAGCAGCTCGCCTAGCGGGGGGATCTACGAGCAGTACTTC. It specifies CASSSPSGGIYEQYF.

The chain joins TRBV27 to TRBJ1-1; D may be TRBD1 (5 bases). With 6 bases removed from V and 4 bases from J, the gap between germline ends came to 18 bases. The CDR3 is 15 amino acids. Per the germline V gene, CDR1 is MNHEY and CDR2 is SMNVEV (reference sequence). The chain's CDR3 is CASRFMWGGITEAFF. The CDR3 DNA sequence: TGTGCCAGCAGATTCATGTGGGGCGGAATCACTGAAGCTTTCTTT.

This chain uses TRBV15 with TRBJ2-6; 9 bases are shared with TRBD2. This CDR3 has 20 amino acids. J gave up 0 bases and V 0 bases, and 9 bases lay outside the gene matches. CDR1 and CDR2 (germline): LNHNV, YYDKDF (reference sequence). The DNA for the CDR3 is TGTGCCACCAGCAGAGAAGGTTTAGCGGGGGCAAGCTCTGGGGCCAACGTCCTGACTTTC. Encoded protein: CATSREGLAGASSGANVLTF.

This clone was detected a few times. The chain carries TRBV19 and TRBJ1-2; D may be TRBD1 (5 bases). Germline V gene sequence: CDR1 LNHDA, CDR2 SQIVND (reference sequence). Between the trimmed V and J ends, which lost 5 bases and 2 bases, there was a span of 9 bases. There are 13 residues in the CDR3. The CDR3 protein is CASSPRTNYGYTF. CDR3 coding DNA: TGTGCCAGTAGTCCGCGGACAAACTATGGCTACACCTTC.

The chain recombines TRBV9 with TRBJ2-5, with 7 bases identical to TRBD1. The J call is uncertain, as TRBJ2-7 better fits the DNA end. The germline V gene has CDR1 SGDLS and CDR2 YYNGEE. This CDR3 comprises 15 residues. The CDR3 sequence is CASSVGGQQSYEQYF. The CDR3 coding sequence is TGTGCCAGCAGCGTAGGGGGACAGCAGAGTTACGAGCAGTACTTC.

The V gene is TRBV12-5, the J gene TRBJ1-2; the D is unclear. The CDR3 is made up of 12 amino acids. Germline-derived CDR1 and CDR2 are LGHNT and FRNRAP. Trimming removed 8 bases from V and 7 bases from J, with 14 bases in between. In DNA form, the CDR3 reads TGTGCTAGTAGCGACGGTGGTTTTGGCTACACCTTC. This sequence encodes CASSDGGFGYTF.

The CDR3 protein is CASSRYELAYEQYF. CDR3 in DNA: TGTGCCAGCAGCCGATACGAGTTAGCCTACGAGCAGTACTTC. V usage is TRBV7-6 and J usage is TRBJ2-7; D uncertain. Germline V gives CDR1 SGHVS, CDR2 FNYEAQ. The CDR3 totals 14 residues. Trimming took 5 bases from V and 2 from J, leaving 13 bases between them.

The V and J genes are TRBV9 and TRBJ1-2; D unresolved. Germline V gives CDR1 SGDLS, CDR2 YYNGEE. V was clipped by 0 bases and J by 2 bases, with 8 bases between them. The length of the CDR3 is 14 residues. The CDR3 loop reads CASSVGNSNYGYTF. CDR3 in DNA: TGTGCCAGCAGCGTAGGGAACAGCAACTATGGCTACACCTTC.

CDR3 region: CASSFDRPVQPQHF. In DNA form, the CDR3 reads TGTGCCAGCAGTTTTGACAGACCGGTTCAGCCCCAGCATTTT. The chain uses TRBV28 and TRBJ1-5; possible D gene TRBD1, 5 bases. Per the germline V gene, CDR1 is MDHEN and CDR2 is SYDVKM. The CDR3 is made up of 14 amino acids. The V end was cut by 3 bases, the J end by 6 bases, with 12 bases between.

This chain links TRBV6-1 with TRBJ2-6; D remains ambiguous. V gave up 6 bases and J gave up 0 bases, with 9 bases separating them. CDR3 length: 15 amino acids. The V gene's germline CDR1 is MNHNS and CDR2 SASEGT. The CDR3 protein is CASSQYYSGANVLTF. CDR3 nucleotide sequence: TGTGCCAGCAGCCAGTACTACTCTGGGGCCAACGTCCTGACTTTC.

Here the CDR3 DNA reads TGTGCCAGCAGCTTCGGGTTCGAACTGTTTTTT. Residues: CASSFGFELFF. The chain has TRBV5-5 and TRBJ1-4; D gene unclear. Trimming took 2 bases from V and 12 from J, leaving 8 bases between them. This CDR3 region has 11 residues. Per the germline V gene, CDR1 is SGHKS and CDR2 is YYEKEE (reference sequence). Complete variable domain (other parts from reference TRBV5-5 and TRBJ1-4): DAGVTQSPTHLIKTRGQQVTLRCSPISGHKSVSWYQQVLGQGPQFIFQYYEKEERGRGNFPDRFSARQFPNYSSELNVNALLLGDSALYLCASSFGFELFFGSGTQLSVL.

The chain combines TRBV5-8 with TRBJ2-7; TRBD1 might be the D (5 bases). Deletions cut 4 bases from V and 5 bases from J, with 16 bases between. Germline V CDR1 and CDR2: SGHTS, YDEGEE. The length of the CDR3 is 14 residues. The CDR3 loop is CASSRRQLYDEQYF. The CDR3 DNA follows: TGTGCCAGCAGCCGCCGACAGTTATACGACGAGCAGTACTTC.

The chain combines TRBV15 with TRBJ2-1; D gene uncertain. Per germline, CDR1 LNHNV and CDR2 YYDKDF (reference sequence). The CDR3 length is 13 residues. The V gene lost 3 bases and the J gene lost 7 bases, with 10 bases spanning the gap. The DNA for the CDR3 is TGTGCCACCAGCAGCCCCCCGAGGAATGAGCAGTTCTTC. This encodes CATSSPPRNEQFF. Complete variable domain (other parts from reference TRBV15 and TRBJ2-1): DAMVIQNPRYQVTQFGKPVTLSCSQTLNHNVMYWYQQKSSQAPKLLFHYYDKDFNNEADTPDNFQSRRPNTSFCFLDIRSPGLGDTAMYLCATSSPPRNEQFFGPGTRLTVL.

This clone was found a few times. A read error is the likely source, as a far larger clone sits one nucleotide away. The J gene is TRBJ1-2, the V gene TRBV27; possibly TRBD1 for D (5 bases). The CDR3 has 17 amino acids. Germline V gene sequence: CDR1 MNHEY, CDR2 SMNVEV (reference sequence). V was cut by 5 bases and J by 3 bases, with 22 bases left in between. Written as DNA, the CDR3 is TGTGCCAGCAGTGACGGCACGGGACTGGGAAGTTACTATGGCTACACCTTC. This codes for CASSDGTGLGSYYGYTF.

The chain carries TRBV9 and TRBJ2-3; maybe TRBD2 (5 bases). Looked up from germline, CDR1 is SGDLS and CDR2 is YYNGEE. This CDR3 is 16 amino acids long. Deletions cut 0 bases from V and 3 bases from J, with 14 bases between. The CDR3 region has the DNA TGTGCCAGCAGCGTAGAGATGGGAGAGAGTACAGATACGCAGTATTTT. Translation: CASSVEMGESTDTQYF.

This clone was counted once. The V call is TRBV5-8, the J call TRBJ2-7; 7 nucleotides agree with TRBD2. V was clipped by 2 bases and J by 2 bases; unmatched bases: 4. Germline loops: CDR1 SGHTS, CDR2 YDEGEE. The CDR3 has 14 residues. CDR3 protein: CASSLAGRPYEQYF. In DNA form, the CDR3 reads TGTGCCAGCAGCTTAGCGGGGAGGCCCTACGAGCAGTACTTC.